This entry lists 12 T cell receptor beta chains sequenced from one sample in a study of OX40 agonist ivuxolimab in advanced cancers. Clones were sequenced by immunoSEQ multiplex PCR, and TCRdb holds only the in-frame ones, with some missing. The repertoire consists of under 25,000 clones, with 83% occurring once and the leading ten covering roughly 49%. The sequenced sample was CD4+ or CD8+ T cells sorted from blood, obtained in a trial of the OX40 agonist ivuxolimab. The receptors come from an adult with an advanced solid tumor such as melanoma, head and neck, liver or kidney cancer.

The chain recombines TRBV28 with TRBJ2-7; TRBD1 agrees at 7 bases. Germline V gene data show CDR1 as MDHEN and CDR2 as SYDVKM. The CDR3 covers 18 residues. V gave up 5 bases and J gave up 0 bases; unmatched junction bases: 16. The CDR3 nucleotides read TGTGCCAGCAGTCCACTGGGTTTCGGACAGGTTAGCTCCTACGAGCAGTACTTC. Translation: CASSPLGFGQVSSYEQYF.

The chain couples TRBV7-2 to TRBJ2-7, with TRBD1 identical over 10 bases. CDR1 and CDR2 (germline): SGHTA, FQGNSA. J was trimmed by 5 bases and V by 4 bases; bases with no gene match: 2. The length of the CDR3 is 13 residues. CDR3 sequence (DNA): TGTGCCAGCAGCTGGGGACAGGGGAACGAGCAGTACTTC. Translation gives CASSWGQGNEQYF.

V gene TRBV6-1 combines with J gene TRBJ2-7; weak D call: TRBD1 (6 bases). Trimming left V 7 bases short and J 2 bases short, with 12 bases between. This CDR3 is built from 13 residues. The germline V gene has CDR1 MNHNS and CDR2 SASEGT. CDR3 DNA: TGTGCCAGCACTACCCCAGGGGCCTACGAGCAGTACTTC. This gives the protein CASTTPGAYEQYF.

This chain links TRBV5-8 with TRBJ1-4; 7 nucleotides align to TRBD1. The CDR3 covers 15 residues. J was trimmed by 6 bases and V by 3 bases; bases with no gene match: 8. The germline V gene encodes CDR1 SGHTS and CDR2 YDEGEE. The CDR3 DNA is TGTGCCAGCAGCTCACAGGGGAGCCCTGATGAAAAACTGTTTTTT. Its protein product is CASSSQGSPDEKLFF.

The chain is built from TRBV6-1 and TRBJ1-1, with D tentatively TRBD1 (5 bases). V was pared by 4 bases and J by 1 base, with 19 bases between. CDR1 MNHNS and CDR2 SASEGT come from the germline V gene. The CDR3 covers 17 residues. The DNA of the CDR3 is TGTGCCAGCAGTGTACAACCCTGGGACGGACCGAACACTGAAGCTTTCTTT. Its translation is CASSVQPWDGPNTEAFF.

The chain is built from TRBV5-6 and TRBJ1-2, with D unresolved. Germline values: CDR1 SGHDT, CDR2 YYEEEE. With 6 bases removed from V and 2 bases from J, the gap between germline ends came to 8 bases. The CDR3 spans 12 residues. The CDR3 nucleotides read TGTGCCAGCAAGACCCCCAACTATGGCTACACCTTC. Residues: CASKTPNYGYTF.

The V call is TRBV13, the J call TRBJ2-7; a possible D gene is TRBD1 (5 bases). The DNA end favors TRBJ2-1, so the J call may be wrong. Germline CDR1 PRHDT, CDR2 FYEKMQ (reference sequence). This CDR3 is built from 16 residues. The CDR3 nucleotides are TGTGCCAGCAGCCCTGAGGACACCAGCTCCTACAATGAGCAGTTCTTC. Amino acid sequence: CASSPEDTSSYNEQFF.

The genes are TRBV28 and TRBJ2-2; D call uncertain. CDR1 and CDR2 from the germline V gene are MDHEN and SYDVKM. CDR3 length: 12 residues. V lost 10 bases, J lost 6 bases, and 12 bases lay in between. The CDR3 DNA reads TGTGCCACCCTGATCGGGCCCGGGGAGCTGTTTTTT. Residues: CATLIGPGELFF.

J is TRBJ2-7 and V is TRBV30; 8 nucleotides line up with TRBD1. This CDR3 contains 14 residues. The trim removed 4 bases at V and 7 bases at J, leaving 12 bases unmatched. The germline gives CDR1 GTSNPN, CDR2 SVGIG (reference sequence). The CDR3 region is CAWIPPTGAGEQYF. In nucleotides, the CDR3 is TGTGCCTGGATCCCACCGACAGGGGCGGGTGAGCAGTACTTC.

V and J are TRBV9 and TRBJ2-1; tentatively, D is TRBD1 (6 bases). The CDR3 is 13 residues long. V gave up 3 bases and J gave up 4 bases, with 8 bases separating them. The germline V gene encodes CDR1 SGDLS and CDR2 YYNGEE. The CDR3 sequence: CASSGTVYNEQFF. CDR3 nucleotides: TGTGCCAGCAGCGGGACAGTTTACAATGAGCAGTTCTTC.

The V call is TRBV9, the J call TRBJ2-7; 7 nucleotides align to TRBD1. This CDR3 has 16 amino acids. The V gene's germline CDR1 is SGDLS and CDR2 YYNGEE. The junction had 13 bases not matched to a gene; V was cut back by 4 bases and J by 3 bases. The CDR3 loop is CASSPRLAGGIYEQYF. DNA of the CDR3: TGTGCCAGCAGCCCCCGTCTGGCAGGGGGTATCTACGAGCAGTACTTC. Combining the CDR3 with reference TRBV9 and TRBJ2-7 gives the whole variable domain DSGVTQTPKHLITATGQRVTLRCSPRSGDLSVYWYQQSLDQGLQFLIQYYNGEERAKGNILERFSAQQFPDLHSELNLSSLELGDSALYFCASSPRLAGGIYEQYFGPGTRLTVT.

V gene TRBV19 combines with J gene TRBJ1-5; TRBD1 matches 10 bases. Germline CDR1 reads LNHDA; CDR2 reads SQIVND (reference sequence). This CDR3 is 15 amino acids long. The ends lost 5 bases at V and 6 bases at J; junction bases unmatched: 7. The CDR3 here is CASSATGGFSQPQHF. The CDR3 DNA reads as TGTGCCAGTAGTGCGACAGGGGGCTTTAGTCAGCCCCAGCATTTT.